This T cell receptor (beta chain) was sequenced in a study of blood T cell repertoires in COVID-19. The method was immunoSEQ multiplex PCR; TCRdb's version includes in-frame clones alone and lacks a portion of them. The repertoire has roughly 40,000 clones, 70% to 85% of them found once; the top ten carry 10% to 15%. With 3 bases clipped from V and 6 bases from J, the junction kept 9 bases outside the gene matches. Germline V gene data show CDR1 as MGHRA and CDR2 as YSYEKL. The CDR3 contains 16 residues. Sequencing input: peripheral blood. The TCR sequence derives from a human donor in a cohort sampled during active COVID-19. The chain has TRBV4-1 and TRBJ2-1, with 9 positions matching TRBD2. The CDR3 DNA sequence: TGCGCCAGCAGCCAGGCCGCGGGGGGGTCACTCAATGAGCAGTTCTTC. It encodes CASSQAAGGSLNEQFF.